Given below is one T cell receptor (beta chain) in context. Antigen unknown. This record comes from a study of T and B cells in COVID-19 patients. Across the whole study: COVID-19 patients gave peripheral blood either during active infection or after recovery. Study-level findings and limits: Clonality of TRB repertoires was high in active COVID-19; recovery brought above-healthy diversity and richness.

TRB was amplified from around 230-520 ng of blood genomic DNA. TRB rearrangements were amplified by multiplex PCR with BIOMED2 TRB-A/B primers. Using its own MiXCR run on the multiplex PCR reads, TCRdb lists one record per CDR3 protein. The sample includes 2,000 to 2,500 distinct CDR3 sequences, around a quarter of them seen just once. The V and J ends lost 3 bases and 0 bases, in that order; junction bases with no gene match: 10. Germline CDR1 reads DFQATT; CDR2 reads SNEGSKA (reference sequence). This CDR3 contains 16 residues. The TCR sequence derives from a human donor with active COVID-19. Sequenced: blood. The chain couples TRBV20-1 to TRBJ1-2; 7 bases align to TRBD1. In DNA form, the CDR3 reads TGCAGTGCTAGCCCAAGGGGGCCAGATGCTAACTATGGCTACACCTTC. Its translation: CSASPRGPDANYGYTF.